A selection of T cell receptor beta chains follows, all from one sample in a study of T cells in Graves' hyperthyroidism and ophthalmopathy. TCRdb itself ran the multiplex PCR reads through MiXCR, one entry per CDR3 protein. The table has about 710,000 distinct CDR3 sequences, roughly 17% seen once; the top ten hold around 8%. Sequenced material: blood. These receptors came from a man aged 18 to 30 with Graves' hyperthyroidism. CDR3s include the opening cysteine and the closing phenylalanine or tryptophan. Fields, in order: D gene, V gene, J gene, clone size, CDR3 DNA, CDR3 protein. A D gene is named only where the DNA matches it firmly. Clone sizes are given selectively: once, few, many, or a class where the clone is expanded.

D: TRBD2; V: TRBV6-1; J: TRBJ2-5; size: .; DNA: TGTGCCAGCAGCCGCCTTTATTGGACTAGCGCCGAAGAGACCCAGTACTTC; CDR3: CASSRLYWTSAEETQYF
D: TRBD1; V: TRBV6-2/TRBV6-3; J: TRBJ1-1; size: many; DNA: TGTGCCAGCAGTTACGGTCGTGGGGACAGCAATAATCCTGGAGCTTTCTTT; CDR3: CASSYGRGDSNNPGAFF
D: .; V: TRBV9; J: TRBJ1-2; size: .; DNA: TGTGCCAGCAGCGTAGGACGCTCTAACTATGGCTACACCTTC; CDR3: CASSVGRSNYGYTF
D: .; V: TRBV2; J: TRBJ2-5; size: few; DNA: TGTGCCAGCAGTCCGACTATCGGGAGTCAAGAGACCCAGTACTTC; CDR3: CASSPTIGSQETQYF
D: TRBD2; V: TRBV7-3; J: TRBJ2-1; size: .; DNA: TGTGCCAGCAGCTACGGGAGGGCGGGGAAACACAATGAGCAGTTCTTC; CDR3: CASSYGRAGKHNEQFF
D: TRBD1; V: TRBV30; J: TRBJ2-5; size: few; DNA: TGTGCCTGGAGTGTACGCACAGGGGGACGCTTTGAGACCCAGTACTTC; CDR3: CAWSVRTGGRFETQYF
D: .; V: TRBV2; J: TRBJ1-4; size: many; DNA: TGTGCCAGCAGGGGGACTAATGAAAAACTGTTTTTT; CDR3: CASRGTNEKLFF
D: TRBD2; V: TRBV20-1; J: TRBJ2-1; size: .; DNA: TGCAGTGCTAGAGTAGCGACTAGCGGGCGGTACAATGAGCAGTTCTTC; CDR3: CSARVATSGRYNEQFF
D: TRBD2; V: TRBV20-1; J: TRBJ2-5; size: many; DNA: TGCAGTGCTTGGACTAGGCAAGAGACCCAGTACTTC; CDR3: CSAWTRQETQYF
D: .; V: TRBV29-1; J: TRBJ1-2; size: many; DNA: TGCAGCGTGAGGGACCCTAAGCAGTATGGCTACACCTTC; CDR3: CSVRDPKQYGYTF
D: .; V: TRBV2; J: TRBJ1-2; size: once; DNA: TGTGCCAGCAGGATCGCAGGTTTCTATGGCTACACCTTC; CDR3: CASRIAGFYGYTF
D: .; V: TRBV28; J: TRBJ1-6; size: few; DNA: TGTGCCAGCAGTCTAGGACGGGTCTCTTCACCCCTCCACTTT; CDR3: CASSLGRVSSPLHF
D: TRBD2; V: TRBV28; J: TRBJ2-1; size: .; DNA: TGTGCCAGCAGTTTAGCTTATGGACTAGCGGGAGTTTGGGAAGCCAAGGAGCAGTTCTTC; CDR3: CASSLAYGLAGVWEAKEQFF
D: TRBD1; V: TRBV4-3; J: TRBJ1-2; size: .; DNA: TGCGCCAGCAGCCAAGATTTGATATGGGCAGGGGGGAACTATGGCTACACCTTC; CDR3: CASSQDLIWAGGNYGYTF
D: TRBD1; V: TRBV29-1; J: TRBJ2-3; size: few; DNA: TGCAGCGTCGGGACAGGGGAAAACACAGATACGCAGTATTTT; CDR3: CSVGTGENTDTQYF
D: TRBD1; V: TRBV5-8; J: TRBJ2-5; size: many; DNA: TGTGCCAGCAGCTCCGACAGGGGGCGGGAGACCCAGTACTTC; CDR3: CASSSDRGRETQYF
D: .; V: TRBV20-1; J: TRBJ1-1; size: many; DNA: TGCAGTGCTAGACGGGGGGGGGCCCGTGAAGCTTTCTTT; CDR3: CSARRGGAREAFF
D: .; V: TRBV28; J: TRBJ1-2; size: few; DNA: TGTGCCAGCTCTGTCAGCCGGGACATTACTAACTATGGCTACACCTTC; CDR3: CASSVSRDITNYGYTF
D: .; V: TRBV28; J: TRBJ2-7; size: many; DNA: TGTGCCAGCAGCGAGAGCGAAACCTCCTACGAGCAGTACTTC; CDR3: CASSESETSYEQYF
D: TRBD2; V: TRBV24-1; J: TRBJ2-2; size: few; DNA: TGTGCCACCAGTGACCCTGCGGGGGGCGCTAGCACCGGGGAGCTGTTTTTT; CDR3: CATSDPAGGASTGELFF
D: .; V: TRBV9; J: TRBJ1-6; size: few; DNA: TGTGCCAGCAGCCCTTCGGGGAGGGCAGGTTCCTATAATTCACCCCTCCACTTT; CDR3: CASSPSGRAGSYNSPLHF
D: .; V: TRBV7-9; J: TRBJ2-7; size: .; DNA: TGTGCCAGCAGCTCCTCAAGTGGGGAGACCCTTTCCTACGAGCAGTACTTC; CDR3: CASSSSSGETLSYEQYF
D: .; V: TRBV7-8; J: TRBJ2-5; size: .; DNA: TGTGCCAGCAGCCCCTGCCCCGATGGTCGAGAGACCCAGTACTTC; CDR3: CASSPCPDGRETQYF
D: .; V: TRBV12-3/TRBV12-4; J: TRBJ1-2; size: many; DNA: TGTGCCAGCAAAGGCGGCGGCATCGAATATGGCTACACCTTC; CDR3: CASKGGGIEYGYTF
D: .; V: TRBV6-5; J: TRBJ2-5; size: .; DNA: TGTGCCAGCAGTTATAAGCGGCAAGAGACCCAGTACTTC; CDR3: CASSYKRQETQYF
D: .; V: TRBV24-1; J: TRBJ2-3; size: .; DNA: TGTGCCACCAGTGAAGCCGGCAGGCCTGCACGGGATACGCAGTATTTT; CDR3: CATSEAGRPARDTQYF
D: .; V: TRBV6-1; J: TRBJ1-1; size: few; DNA: TGTGCCAGCAGAAGGGCACTGAACACTGAAGCTTTCTTT; CDR3: CASRRALNTEAFF
D: TRBD1; V: TRBV7-8; J: TRBJ2-3; size: few; DNA: TGTGCCAGCAGCAAACCCGGGACAGGGGCCCATTCGGGTACGCAGTATTTT; CDR3: CASSKPGTGAHSGTQYF
D: .; V: TRBV5-1; J: TRBJ2-3; size: few; DNA: TGCGCCAGCAGCTTGGCGCGGTCAACGCAGTATTTT; CDR3: CASSLARSTQYF
D: TRBD1; V: TRBV27; J: TRBJ2-7; size: .; DNA: TGTGCCAGCGCGGACAGGGGGCGGTGGGAGCAGTACTTC; CDR3: CASADRGRWEQYF
D: .; V: TRBV7-3; J: TRBJ1-6; size: few; DNA: TGTGCCAGCAGCCAACAGGCCGGGATGAGGCCCCTCCACTTT; CDR3: CASSQQAGMRPLHF
D: TRBD2; V: TRBV7-9; J: TRBJ2-3; size: .; DNA: TGTGCCAGCAGCCGGGGGACTAGCGGGCCGACAGATACGCAGTATTTT; CDR3: CASSRGTSGPTDTQYF
D: TRBD1; V: TRBV12-3/TRBV12-4; J: TRBJ2-7; size: .; DNA: TGTGCCAGCAGCTTGGGACAGACCGAGCAGTACTTC; CDR3: CASSLGQTEQYF
D: .; V: TRBV27; J: TRBJ1-2; size: .; DNA: TGTGCCAGCAGTTTAATGGCAGACTATGGCTACACCTTC; CDR3: CASSLMADYGYTF
D: TRBD1; V: TRBV11-2; J: TRBJ2-5; size: many; DNA: TGTGCCAGCAGCAATCAGGGGGCCCGAAAGACCCAGTACTTC; CDR3: CASSNQGARKTQYF